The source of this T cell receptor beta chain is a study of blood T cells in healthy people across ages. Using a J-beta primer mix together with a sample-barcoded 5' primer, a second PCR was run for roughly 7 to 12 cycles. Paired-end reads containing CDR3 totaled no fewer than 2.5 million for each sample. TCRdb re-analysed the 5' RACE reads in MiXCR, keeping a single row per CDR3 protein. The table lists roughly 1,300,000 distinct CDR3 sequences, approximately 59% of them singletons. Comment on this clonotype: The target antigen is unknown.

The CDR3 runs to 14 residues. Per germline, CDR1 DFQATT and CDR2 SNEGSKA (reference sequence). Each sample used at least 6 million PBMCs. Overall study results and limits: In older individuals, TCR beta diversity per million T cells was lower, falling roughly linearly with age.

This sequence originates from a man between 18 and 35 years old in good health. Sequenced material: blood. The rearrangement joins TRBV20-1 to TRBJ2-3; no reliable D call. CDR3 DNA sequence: TGCAGCGTCTTGGGTAGCACAAGAATAGATACGCAGTATTTT. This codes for CSVLGSTRIDTQYF.